Below are 31 T cell receptor beta chains sequenced from a single sample in a study of CD8 T cells in Susac syndrome. The authors reverse transcribed roughly 0.5 to 1 ug RNA with random hexamers. TCRdb ran MiXCR on the immunoSEQ multiplex PCR reads and lists one entry per CDR3 protein. The sample carries under 200,000 distinct CDR3 sequences, 90% to 95% recorded once. The specimen sequenced was CD4+ T cells from PBMCs. The receptors stem from a human donor with Susac syndrome.

V and J are TRBV7-6 and TRBJ2-1; tentative D call: TRBD2 (5 bases). The CDR3 is 13 residues long. Germline CDR1 SGHVS, CDR2 FNYEAQ. V lost 5 bases to trimming and J lost 6 bases, with 11 bases between them. The CDR3 nucleotides are TGTGCCAGCAGCGGGCCGGACTTCAATGAGCAGTTCTTC. Amino acid sequence: CASSGPDFNEQFF.

The rearrangement joins TRBV4-2 to TRBJ2-3; D is uncertain. CDR1 LGHNA and CDR2 YNFKEQ come from the germline V gene. The V and J ends lost 5 bases and 6 bases respectively, with 9 bases between them. The CDR3 covers 12 residues. The CDR3 DNA reads as TGTGCCAGCAGCAAAGTAATGGATACGCAGTATTTT. Its protein product is CASSKVMDTQYF.

This chain links TRBV20-1 with TRBJ2-5; possible D gene TRBD2, 5 bases. The V gene lost 0 bases and the J gene lost 5 bases, with 16 bases spanning the gap. The germline V gene has CDR1 DFQATT and CDR2 SNEGSKA (reference sequence). CDR3 length: 15 amino acids. The CDR3 spells CSARDPAAAGETQYF. CDR3 nucleotide sequence: TGCAGTGCTAGAGATCCAGCGGCCGCCGGGGAGACCCAGTACTTC.

The chain recombines TRBV6-5 with TRBJ2-3; the D call may be TRBD1 or TRBD2 (6 bases each). Germline V lookup: CDR1 MNHEY, CDR2 SVGAGI. Between the trimmed V and J ends, which lost 6 bases and 3 bases, there was a span of 16 bases. The length of the CDR3 is 15 residues. The CDR3 bases are TGTGCCAGCAGCAGTCCGGGGGCCTCGACAGATACGCAGTATTTT. Translating it yields CASSSPGASTDTQYF.

The genes are TRBV7-9 and TRBJ1-4; unclear D gene. Germline lookup yields CDR1 SEHNR and CDR2 FQNEAQ (reference sequence). V dropped 1 base and J dropped 6 bases, with 15 bases sitting between them. The CDR3 is 16 residues long. The CDR3 sequence: CASSLGQARTDEKLFF. CDR3 nucleotides: TGTGCCAGCAGCTTAGGTCAGGCCCGGACCGATGAAAAACTGTTTTTT.

The chain combines TRBV6-6 with TRBJ2-3, with D possibly TRBD2 on 5 matching bases. V was trimmed by 0 bases and J by 5 bases, leaving 6 bases between them. The CDR3 totals 13 residues. Germline CDR1 is MNHNY and CDR2 is SVGAGI (reference sequence). CDR3 DNA sequence: TGTGCCAGCAGTTACTCTAGCGAAGATACGCAGTATTTT. Protein sequence: CASSYSSEDTQYF.

Only one count was recorded for this clonotype. This chain joins TRBV9 and TRBJ1-1; D is undetermined. Looked up from germline, CDR1 is SGDLS and CDR2 is YYNGEE. The CDR3 is 13 residues long. V lost 4 bases and J 5 bases, leaving 12 bases between the germline ends. In DNA form, the CDR3 reads TGTGCCAGCAGCCCCGGGCAGAAGACTGAAGCTTTCTTT. Translation gives CASSPGQKTEAFF.

The chain combines TRBV19 with TRBJ1-2; D gene ambiguous. CDR3 length equals 15 residues. V was cut by 10 bases and J by 4 bases, with 22 bases left in between. CDR1 and CDR2 (germline): LNHDA, SQIVND (reference sequence). CDR3 sequence reads: CATTPAGTRGYGYTF. In DNA form, the CDR3 reads TGTGCCACCACCCCAGCGGGAACACGGGGCTATGGCTACACCTTC.

V gene TRBV2 combines with J gene TRBJ2-5, with D possibly matching TRBD1 (5 bases). The germline V gene has CDR1 SNHLY and CDR2 FYNNEI. The V end was cut by 7 bases, the J end by 2 bases, with 11 bases between. The CDR3 is 13 residues long. The CDR3 DNA is TGTGCCAGCAACAGACAGATTCAAGAGACCCAGTACTTC. As protein: CASNRQIQETQYF.

V usage is TRBV29-1 and J usage is TRBJ1-6; D is possibly TRBD1 (6 bases). Trimming took off 6 bases at V and 5 bases at J, with 17 bases between the two ends. The CDR3 loop spans 15 amino acids. CDR1 and CDR2 from the germline V gene are SQVTM and ANQGSEA. Written as DNA, the CDR3 is TGCAGCGTCCGCTTCCCGGGGGCCGATAATTCACCCCTCCACTTT. Residues: CSVRFPGADNSPLHF.

The gene calls are TRBV5-1 and TRBJ1-4; D remains ambiguous. Trimming removed 7 bases at V and 4 bases at J, with 8 bases between. Germline V lookup: CDR1 SGHRS, CDR2 YFSETQ. The CDR3 extends over 12 amino acids. CDR3 amino acids: CASSANNEKLFF. CDR3 bases: TGCGCCAGCTCGGCCAATAATGAAAAACTGTTTTTT.

The chain employs TRBV30 and TRBJ1-3; 9 nucleotides line up with TRBD1. V was pared by 1 base and J by 6 bases, with 4 bases of the junction left unmatched. This CDR3 has 14 residues. Germline values: CDR1 GTSNPN, CDR2 SVGIG (reference sequence). Written as DNA, the CDR3 is TGTGCCTGGAGTGCGGGACAGGGAAAAAACACCATATATTTT. Amino acid sequence: CAWSAGQGKNTIYF.

J is TRBJ1-2 and V is TRBV6-6, with TRBD1 as a possible D gene (5 bases). Trimming cost V 7 bases and J 4 bases, with 16 bases left between them. The CDR3 consists of 14 residues. Germline CDR1 and CDR2: MNHNY and SVGAGI (reference sequence). Written as DNA, the CDR3 is TGTGCCAGCACGCTGGGACCCTCGATCTATGGCTACACCTTC. Its protein is CASTLGPSIYGYTF.

DNA for the CDR3: TGTGCCAGCAGCGCCACTAGCGGTAGCTCCTACAATGAGCAGTTCTTC. Its translation: CASSATSGSSYNEQFF. The chain combines TRBV9 with TRBJ2-1; 8 bases line up with TRBD2. Germline CDR1 and CDR2: SGDLS and YYNGEE. CDR3 length: 16 residues. V lost 3 bases and J lost 0; bases outside the gene matches: 5.

This chain uses TRBV5-1 with TRBJ2-2; possibly TRBD2 for D (6 bases). The V end lost 6 bases, the J end lost 6 bases, and 15 bases lay between the germline ends. The CDR3 loop spans 14 amino acids. CDR1 and CDR2 from the germline V gene are SGHRS and YFSETQ. The CDR3 loop is CASTRAGSAGELFF. The CDR3 coding sequence is TGCGCCAGCACCAGGGCGGGGTCAGCCGGGGAGCTGTTTTTT.

This chain uses TRBV20-1 with TRBJ2-6; the match to TRBD1 covers 8 bases. The CDR3 has 15 residues. CDR1 DFQATT and CDR2 SNEGSKA come from the germline V gene (reference sequence). The trim removed 6 bases at V and 2 bases at J, leaving 6 bases unmatched. The CDR3 is CSAPRGRPGANVLTF. The CDR3 DNA is TGCAGTGCCCCCAGGGGGCGCCCTGGGGCCAACGTCCTGACTTTC.

This chain joins TRBV5-1 and TRBJ1-6; D may be TRBD1 (6 bases). Trimming cost V 4 bases and J 6 bases, with 14 bases left between them. CDR3 length: 15 amino acids. Germline CDR1 SGHRS, CDR2 YFSETQ. For the CDR3, the DNA is TGCGCCAGCAGCGAACAGGGCGGAGGTAATTCACCCCTCCACTTT. Amino acids: CASSEQGGGNSPLHF.

V usage is TRBV29-1 and J usage is TRBJ2-1; D tentatively fits TRBD1 or TRBD2 (5 bases each). Germline V gene data show CDR1 as SQVTM and CDR2 as ANQGSEA. The V and J ends lost 5 bases and 5 bases respectively, with 13 bases between them. The CDR3 is 13 residues long. The CDR3 region is CSVSRDLDNEQFF. For the CDR3, the DNA is TGCAGCGTTTCCCGGGACCTAGACAATGAGCAGTTCTTC.

V usage is TRBV20-1 and J usage is TRBJ2-5; the D is unclear. V gave up 3 bases and J gave up 0 bases, with 8 bases separating them. The CDR3 contains 13 residues. The germline CDR1 and CDR2 sequences are DFQATT and SNEGSKA (reference sequence). In DNA, the CDR3 is TGCAGTGCTAGCGAGGAGTACCAAGAGACCCAGTACTTC. Its translation: CSASEEYQETQYF.

The chain recombines TRBV29-1 with TRBJ2-5; 7 bases are shared with TRBD2. The CDR3 extends over 12 amino acids. V shed 5 bases, J shed 4 bases, and the junction held 4 bases outside the gene matches. CDR1 SQVTM and CDR2 ANQGSEA come from the germline V gene. DNA of the CDR3: TGCAGCGTTAGCGGGGTGGCAGAGACCCAGTACTTC. Encoded protein: CSVSGVAETQYF.

The gene calls are TRBV28 and TRBJ2-7; D may match TRBD1 or TRBD2 (5 bases each). CDR1 and CDR2 (germline): MDHEN, SYDVKM. The CDR3 consists of 12 residues. Trimming stripped 10 bases from V and 4 bases from J, with 14 bases between. DNA of the CDR3: TGTGCCACCCGAGGGGCATATTACGAGCAGTACTTC. Translated, it gives CATRGAYYEQYF.

CDR3 protein: CASSLGQGAQETQYF. The DNA for the CDR3 is TGCGCCAGCAGCTTGGGACAGGGGGCCCAAGAGACCCAGTACTTC. The rearrangement joins TRBV5-1 to TRBJ2-5; 10 bases line up with TRBD1. This CDR3 has 15 amino acids. V lost 0 bases to trimming and J lost 1 base; unmatched junction nucleotides: 0. Germline CDR1 is SGHRS and CDR2 is YFSETQ.

The gene calls are TRBV6-5 and TRBJ1-2; 7 bases agree with TRBD1. The CDR3 extends over 15 amino acids. CDR1 is MNHEY and CDR2 is SVGAGI in the germline V gene. Trimming cost V 6 bases and J 0 bases; bases outside gene matches: 7. The CDR3 here is CASSGGGTANYGYTF. Here the CDR3 DNA reads TGTGCCAGCAGCGGCGGGGGGACAGCTAACTATGGCTACACCTTC.

The chain carries TRBV4-3 and TRBJ1-1; no definite D call. CDR1 and CDR2 (germline): LGHNA, YSLEER. Trimming removed 0 bases at V and 6 bases at J, with 8 bases between. The CDR3 runs 13 residues. This CDR3 is CASSQEPGAEAFF. CDR3 sequence (DNA): TGCGCCAGCAGCCAAGAACCCGGGGCTGAAGCTTTCTTT.

On this clonotype itself: The junction and the germline gene differ at one end; a read error may be behind it. The rearrangement joins TRBV7-7 to TRBJ2-2; 9 bases are shared with TRBD1. Looked up from germline, CDR1 is SSHAT and CDR2 is FNYEAQ (reference sequence). The CDR3 covers 15 residues. CDR3: CASSPDRGGAGELFF. For the CDR3, the DNA is TGTGCTAGCAGCCCAGACAGGGGGGGAGCCGGGGAGCTGTTTTTT. Variable domain in full (rest from reference TRBV7-7 and TRBJ2-2): GAGVSQSPRYKVTKRGQDVTLRCDPISSHATLYWYQQALGQGPEFLTYFNYEAQPDKSGLPSDRFSAERPEGSISTLTIQRTEQRDSAMYRCASSPDRGGAGELFFGEGSRLTVL.

V usage is TRBV7-2 and J usage is TRBJ2-5; tentative D call: TRBD1 (5 bases). CDR1 SGHTA and CDR2 FQGNSA come from the germline V gene. The germline V and J ends were trimmed by 6 bases and 2 bases, with 13 bases remaining between them. There are 14 residues in the CDR3. CDR3 sequence: CASSFRNRQETQYF. The CDR3 DNA sequence: TGTGCCAGCAGTTTTAGGAACAGGCAAGAGACCCAGTACTTC.

This clonotype appeared a single time. The chain couples TRBV7-8 to TRBJ1-2; tentatively, D is TRBD1 (6 bases). The CDR3 runs to 15 residues. V was shortened by 5 bases and J by 2 bases, with 15 bases between the two germline ends. Per the germline V gene, CDR1 is SGHVS and CDR2 is FQNEAQ. CDR3 bases: TGTGCCAGCAGCACCGGACAGAAAACCAACTATGGCTACACCTTC. Encoded protein: CASSTGQKTNYGYTF.

This chain uses TRBV2 with TRBJ2-5; no firm D call. Germline assignment: CDR1 SNHLY and CDR2 FYNNEI. The CDR3 loop spans 14 amino acids. V was shortened by 2 bases and J by 2 bases, with 9 bases between the two germline ends. The CDR3 reads CASSELQQQETQYF. In nucleotides, the CDR3 is TGTGCCAGCAGTGAACTACAACAACAAGAGACCCAGTACTTC. Full variable domain (remainder filled in from reference TRBV2 and TRBJ2-5): EPEVTQTPSHQVTQMGQEVILRCVPISNHLYFYWYRQILGQKVEFLVSFYNNEISEKSEIFDDQFSVERPDGSNFTLKIRSTKLEDSAMYFCASSELQQQETQYFGPGTRLLVL.

The chain has TRBV20-1 and TRBJ2-6; D is unclear. The CDR3 sequence is 13 residues long. V was trimmed by 5 bases and J by 2 bases, leaving 7 bases between them. The germline V gene has CDR1 DFQATT and CDR2 SNEGSKA (reference sequence). In nucleotides, the CDR3 is TGCAGTGCTCCCCCCCCTGGGGCCAACGTCCTGACTTTC. Encoded protein: CSAPPPGANVLTF.

This chain links TRBV12-3 or TRBV12-4 with TRBJ1-4; D gene unclear. The CDR3 has 14 amino acids. V was cut by 3 bases and J by 7 bases, with 12 bases left in between. The CDR3 here is CASSLSYGVEKLFF. For the CDR3, the DNA is TGTGCCAGCAGTTTGAGTTACGGGGTTGAAAAACTGTTTTTT.

CDR3 sequence (DNA): TGTGCCAGCAGCACCGGACAGGGGGAAGGGGAGACCCAGTACTTC. As protein: CASSTGQGEGETQYF. The V gene is TRBV11-2, the J gene TRBJ2-5; 10 bases align to TRBD1. Germline lookup yields CDR1 SGHAT and CDR2 FQNNGV. This CDR3 has 15 amino acids. After removal of 5 bases from V and 5 bases from J, the junction contained 8 bases not matched to a gene.